These 17 T cell receptor beta chains came from one sample sequenced in a study of blood T cells in healthy people across ages. Through a sample-barcoded 5' primer and a J-beta primer mix, a second PCR was run for about 6 to 12 cycles. TCRdb passed the 5' RACE reads through MiXCR, listing each CDR3 protein once. Seen here are around 1.7 million distinct CDR3 sequences, roughly 27% observed once, and the top ten hold less than 9.5%. Sequences were obtained from blood. The receptor source for this set is a young woman in good health.

There are a few counts of this clonotype. The rearrangement links TRBV6-5 to TRBJ2-5; the match to TRBD1 covers 9 bases. CDR3 length equals 15 residues. The V segment lost 5 bases and the J segment 3 bases; nucleotides outside the gene matches: 7. CDR1 MNHEY and CDR2 SVGAGI come from the germline V gene. CDR3 in DNA: TGTGCCAGCAGTCCCCCTGGGACAGGGAAAGAGACCCAGTACTTC. Amino acids: CASSPPGTGKETQYF.

This clonotype was observed many times. This sequence joins TRBV5-5 and TRBJ2-5; D is perhaps TRBD1 or TRBD2 (6 bases each). CDR3 size: 16 residues. Trimming left V 0 bases short and J 5 bases short, with 17 bases between. The germline gives CDR1 SGHKS, CDR2 YYEKEE (reference sequence). CDR3 region: CASSLVAGGWRETQYF. The CDR3 coding sequence is TGTGCCAGCAGCTTGGTTGCCGGGGGCTGGAGGGAGACCCAGTACTTC.

The gene calls are TRBV15 and TRBJ1-5; no definite D call. V dropped 6 bases and J dropped 0 bases, with 3 bases sitting between them. The CDR3 is made up of 12 amino acids. Germline assignment: CDR1 LNHNV and CDR2 YYDKDF (reference sequence). CDR3 in amino acids: CATSNSNQPQHF. The CDR3 coding sequence is TGTGCCACCAGTAATAGCAATCAGCCCCAGCATTTT.

The rearrangement uses TRBV4-2 and TRBJ1-4; D gene uncertain. The CDR3 sequence is 15 residues long. Germline CDR1 reads LGHNA; CDR2 reads YNFKEQ. Trimming shortened V by 4 bases and J by 7 bases, and 16 bases separated the two germline ends. The CDR3 reads CASSRRTEVTEKLFF. The CDR3, as DNA: TGTGCCAGCAGCCGCCGGACGGAGGTAACTGAAAAACTGTTTTTT.

The chain combines TRBV6-5 with TRBJ2-4; the D gene is possibly TRBD2 (6 bases). V was cut by 2 bases and J by 13 bases, with 18 bases left in between. This CDR3 is built from 14 residues. Germline loops: CDR1 MNHEY, CDR2 SVGAGI. The CDR3, as DNA: TGTGCCAGCAGTTACCAAACAGGACTACGTGTGCAGTACTTC. It translates to CASSYQTGLRVQYF.

The chain uses TRBV28 and TRBJ2-4, with D perhaps TRBD1 (6 bases). Trimming cost V 1 base and J 5 bases, with 9 bases left between them. Looked up from germline, CDR1 is MDHEN and CDR2 is SYDVKM. The CDR3 consists of 14 residues. CDR3 DNA sequence: TGTGCCAGCAGTTTATACAGGGCGCAAAACATTCAGTACTTC. Protein sequence: CASSLYRAQNIQYF.

This clonotype was counted many times. V gene TRBV5-1 combines with J gene TRBJ2-7; 7 bases map to TRBD1. Germline V gives CDR1 SGHRS, CDR2 YFSETQ. CDR3 size: 13 residues. Trimming took 4 bases from V and 3 from J; bases not matched to a gene: 4. CDR3 loop: CASSTGTVYEQYF. The CDR3 coding sequence is TGCGCCAGCAGCACCGGGACAGTCTACGAGCAGTACTTC.

The chain combines TRBV12-3 or TRBV12-4 with TRBJ2-1; TRBD2 agrees at 10 bases. Near its end, the DNA agrees better with TRBJ2-7, so the J call may be wrong. This CDR3 is built from 16 residues. Here the CDR3 reads CASTPSGRITYNEQYF. CDR3 coding DNA: TGTGCCAGCACCCCTAGCGGGAGAATCACCTACAATGAGCAGTACTTC.

Turning to this clonotype: A much larger clone differs from this one at a single base, so this may be a read error. This chain joins TRBV2 and TRBJ2-7; 7 nucleotides match TRBD1. Looked up from germline, CDR1 is SNHLY and CDR2 is FYNNEI. V was pared by 3 bases and J by 1 base, with 3 bases of the junction left unmatched. The CDR3 sequence is 14 residues long. CDR3 DNA: TGTGCCAGCAGTGAGGGGGACAGATCCTACGAGCAGTACTTC. Its translation: CASSEGDRSYEQYF.

This chain connects TRBV29-1 to TRBJ1-2; D call uncertain. This CDR3 is 13 amino acids long. CDR1 is SQVTM and CDR2 is ANQGSEA in the germline V gene. Trimming removed 3 bases from V and 5 bases from J, with 13 bases in between. The chain's CDR3 is CSVDRVAFYGYTF. CDR3 in DNA: TGCAGCGTTGATCGGGTAGCCTTTTATGGCTACACCTTC.

Remarks on this clonotype: The junction shows a germline mismatch at one end, possibly a read error. The chain uses TRBV10-3 and TRBJ2-5, with D unresolved. The CDR3 totals 11 residues. Per germline, CDR1 ENHRY and CDR2 SYGVKD. The chain's CDR3 is CAISEVYERYF. In DNA, the CDR3 is TGTGCTATCAGTGAGGTCTACGAGCGGTACTTC.

This clonotype showed up just a few times. The rearrangement uses TRBV10-3 and TRBJ1-5; 11 bases line up with TRBD1. Trimming at V came to 11 bases and at J to 7 bases, leaving 13 bases not matched to a gene. Germline CDR1 reads ENHRY; CDR2 reads SYGVKD. The CDR3 consists of 15 residues. The CDR3 spells CASAGQGAPGQPQHF. In DNA form, the CDR3 reads TGTGCCTCAGCCGGACAGGGGGCGCCAGGGCAGCCCCAGCATTTT.

In this sample, this clonotype turned up many times. This chain links TRBV20-1 with TRBJ1-6, with 9 bases that match TRBD1. This CDR3 region has 16 residues. V dropped 3 bases and J dropped 8; count of bases not matched to a gene: 11. Per the germline V gene, CDR1 is DFQATT and CDR2 is SNEGSKA (reference sequence). The CDR3 loop is CSARPFTGGADSPLHF. The CDR3 DNA follows: TGCAGTGCTAGGCCCTTTACAGGGGGCGCAGATTCACCCCTCCACTTT.

A remark on this clonotype: Germline is not matched at one junction end, which may reflect a read error. This sequence joins TRBV4-3 and TRBJ1-5; D is uncertain. The CDR3 extends over 15 amino acids. Germline CDR1 reads LGHNA; CDR2 reads YSLEER. CDR3 loop: CAGSQDPESNQPQHF. The CDR3 nucleotides are TGCGCCGGCAGCCAAGACCCAGAAAGTAATCAGCCCCAGCATTTT.

In its sample, this clonotype was seen many times. The rearrangement joins TRBV27 to TRBJ2-7; 9 nucleotides agree with TRBD1. The ends lost 5 bases at V and 4 bases at J; junction bases unmatched: 9. The CDR3 is 15 residues long. Germline V CDR1 and CDR2: MNHEY, SMNVEV (reference sequence). The CDR3 DNA is TGTGCCAGCAGTCCACAACAGGGGGCCCATTACGAGCAGTACTTC. The encoded protein is CASSPQQGAHYEQYF.

This clonotype came up many times. The chain is built from TRBV5-1 and TRBJ2-1, with 9 positions matching TRBD2. The trim removed 2 bases at V and 10 bases at J, leaving 10 bases unmatched. The length of the CDR3 is 15 residues. CDR1 is SGHRS, CDR2 YFSETQ, per germline. The CDR3 bases are TGCGCCAGCAGCTTCTTAGCTAGCGGGGCAGGCGAGCAGTTCTTC. Amino acid sequence: CASSFLASGAGEQFF.

Only a few counts were recorded for this clonotype. V usage is TRBV9 and J usage is TRBJ1-5; D is unclear. Trimming pared 0 bases from V and 7 bases from J, leaving 17 bases between. The germline V gene has CDR1 SGDLS and CDR2 YYNGEE. This CDR3 contains 16 residues. In DNA, the CDR3 is TGTGCCAGCAGCGTAGAAACAGTTCATCCGTGGCAGCCCCAGCATTTT. Its protein is CASSVETVHPWQPQHF.